A selection of T cell receptor beta chains follows, all from one sample in a study of CD8 T cells in ankylosing spondylitis. One entry per CDR3 protein results from TCRdb running MiXCR on the 5' RACE reads. The data show some 450,000 distinct CDR3 sequences, with 15% to 20% seen just once and 0.95% to 1.1% held by the top ten. The sample comprised blood, either unsorted or a sorted T cell fraction (not recorded which). Receptors were obtained from a male donor with ankylosing spondylitis. The CDR3 runs from the conserved cysteine through the conserved F or W. The D gene is left open where the match is weak. Only part of the rows carry a size: once, few, many, or a class if the clone is expanded.

TRBD1 TRBJ2-1 few TRBV5-1 CASSLEAQGARNEQFF TGCGCCAGCAGCTTGGAAGCTCAGGGGGCGCGTAATGAGCAGTTCTTC
- TRBJ2-2 once TRBV6-1 CASSIIGTGKDGELFF TGTGCCAGCAGCATCATCGGGACTGGGAAAGACGGGGAGCTGTTTTTT
TRBD2 TRBJ2-1 few TRBV24-1 CATSDVGASGRANNEQFF TGTGCCACCAGTGACGTTGGGGCTAGCGGGAGGGCCAACAATGAGCAGTTCTTC
TRBD1 TRBJ2-1 - TRBV12-3/TRBV12-4 CASSIQGSSYNEQFF TGTGCCAGCAGTATACAGGGGTCCTCCTACAATGAGCAGTTCTTC
- TRBJ2-1 many TRBV20-1 CSAGEATGYNEQFF TGCAGTGCGGGAGAGGCCACCGGGTACAATGAGCAGTTCTTC
- TRBJ2-5 few TRBV20-1 CSARPHDRETQYF TGCAGTGCTAGGCCACACGACCGAGAGACCCAGTACTTC
- TRBJ2-3 - TRBV20-1 CSWTLGTDTQYF TGCAGTTGGACACTTGGCACAGATACGCAGTATTTT
- TRBJ2-1 few TRBV7-2 CASSADGKSSYNEQFF TGTGCCAGCAGCGCCGACGGCAAGAGCTCCTACAATGAGCAGTTCTTC
- TRBJ1-6 - TRBV11-2 CASSLGTLGGSPLHF TGTGCCAGCAGCCTCGGGACCCTTGGGGGTTCACCCCTCCACTTT
TRBD1 TRBJ1-4 few TRBV7-9 CASSLTGDSVNEKLFF TGTGCCAGCAGCTTAACAGGGGACAGTGTTAATGAAAAACTGTTTTTT
- TRBJ2-3 few TRBV4-2 CASSPAGLAATDTQYF TGTGCCAGCAGCCCGGCGGGGCTAGCTGCCACAGATACGCAGTATTTT
- TRBJ2-2 - TRBV20-1 CSARPAGLQTGELFF TGCAGTGCCCGCCCGGCGGGACTTCAAACCGGGGAGCTGTTTTTT